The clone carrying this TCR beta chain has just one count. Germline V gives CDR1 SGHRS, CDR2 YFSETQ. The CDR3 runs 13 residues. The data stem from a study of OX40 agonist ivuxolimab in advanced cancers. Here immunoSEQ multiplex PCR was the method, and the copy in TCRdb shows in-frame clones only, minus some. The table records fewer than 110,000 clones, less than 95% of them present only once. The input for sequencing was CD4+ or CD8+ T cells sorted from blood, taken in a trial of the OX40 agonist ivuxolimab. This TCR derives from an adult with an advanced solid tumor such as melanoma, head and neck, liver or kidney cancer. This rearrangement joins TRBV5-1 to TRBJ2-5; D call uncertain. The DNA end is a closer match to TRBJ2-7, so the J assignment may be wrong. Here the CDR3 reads CASSLEGAYEQYF. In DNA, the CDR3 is TGCGCCAGCAGCTTAGAAGGAGCCTACGAGCAGTACTTC.